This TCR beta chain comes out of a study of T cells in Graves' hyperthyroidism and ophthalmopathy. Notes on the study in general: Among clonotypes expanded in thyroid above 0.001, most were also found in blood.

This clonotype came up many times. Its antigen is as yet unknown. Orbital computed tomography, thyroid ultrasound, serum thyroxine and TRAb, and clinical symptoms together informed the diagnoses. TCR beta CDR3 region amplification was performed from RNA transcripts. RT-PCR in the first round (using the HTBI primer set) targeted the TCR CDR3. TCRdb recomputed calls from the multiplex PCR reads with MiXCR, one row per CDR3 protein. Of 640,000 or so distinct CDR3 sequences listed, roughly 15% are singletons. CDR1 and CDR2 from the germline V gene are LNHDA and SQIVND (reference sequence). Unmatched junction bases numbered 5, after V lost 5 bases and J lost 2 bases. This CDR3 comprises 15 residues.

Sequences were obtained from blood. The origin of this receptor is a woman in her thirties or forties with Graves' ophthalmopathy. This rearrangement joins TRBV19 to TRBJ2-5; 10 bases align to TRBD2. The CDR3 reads CASSGLAGEQETQYF. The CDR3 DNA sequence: TGTGCCAGTAGTGGGCTAGCGGGAGAACAAGAGACCCAGTACTTC.